Presented here are 22 T cell receptor beta chains from one specimen sequenced in a study of cytomegalovirus exposure and HLA in healthy donors. Use of 60 Vbeta and 13 Jbeta primers characterized the PCR. The data were produced by immunoSEQ multiplex PCR, yet TCRdb's version contains in-frame clones alone and is incomplete. Of about 63,000 clones listed, approximately 71% are singletons. The material sequenced was PBMCs. These TCRs come from a woman aged 40 to 55 in good health and CMV-seropositive.

The chain employs TRBV30 and TRBJ1-2; D remains unclear. The CDR3 runs to 13 residues. CDR1 and CDR2 (germline): GTSNPN, SVGIG (reference sequence). V was shortened by 1 base and J by 3 bases, with 9 bases between the two germline ends. The CDR3 region has the DNA TGTGCCTGGAGTGCCGCCCGGGACTATGGCTACACCTTC. This gives the protein CAWSAARDYGYTF. The entire variable domain, with the rest obtained from reference TRBV30 and TRBJ1-2, is as follows: SQTIHQWPATLVQPVGSPLSLECTVEGTSNPNLYWYRQAAGRGLQLLFYSVGIGQISSEVPQNLSASRPQDRQFILSSKKLLLSDSGFYLCAWSAARDYGYTFGSGTRLTVV.

This chain uses TRBV30 with TRBJ2-7; 8 nucleotides agree with TRBD1. V gave up 3 bases and J gave up 5 bases; unmatched junction bases: 6. This CDR3 contains 13 residues. From germline, CDR1 is GTSNPN and CDR2 SVGIG (reference sequence). The CDR3 reads CAWSDRGEDEQYF. The CDR3 DNA sequence: TGTGCCTGGAGCGACAGGGGAGAGGACGAGCAGTACTTC.

V is TRBV19 and J is TRBJ1-2; TRBD1 agrees at 8 bases. There are 16 residues in the CDR3. J lost 8 bases, V lost 3 bases, and 14 bases had no gene match. CDR1 and CDR2 from the germline V gene are LNHDA and SQIVND (reference sequence). In nucleotides, the CDR3 is TGTGCCAGTAGTATGAGGCAGGGGGCAATCTTATTAGGCTACACCTTC. The encoded protein is CASSMRQGAILLGYTF.

The chain carries TRBV13 and TRBJ2-3; unclear D gene. CDR1 PRHDT and CDR2 FYEKMQ come from the germline V gene (reference sequence). The CDR3 covers 15 residues. V was shortened by 3 bases and J by 0 bases, with 10 bases between the two germline ends. The CDR3 DNA is TGTGCCAGCAGCTTGAACCCACTCAGCACAGATACGCAGTATTTT. It yields the protein CASSLNPLSTDTQYF.

V and J are TRBV9 and TRBJ2-3; perhaps TRBD1 as D (6 bases). The germline V gene encodes CDR1 SGDLS and CDR2 YYNGEE. This CDR3 spans 14 amino acids. Trimming removed 4 bases at V and 6 bases at J, with 15 bases between. CDR3 sequence (DNA): TGTGCCAGCAGCCTCGCAGGGGCCGCGGATACGCAGTATTTT. Translated: CASSLAGAADTQYF. Together with reference TRBV9 and TRBJ2-3, the CDR3 gives the full variable domain: DSGVTQTPKHLITATGQRVTLRCSPRSGDLSVYWYQQSLDQGLQFLIQYYNGEERAKGNILERFSAQQFPDLHSELNLSSLELGDSALYFCASSLAGAADTQYFGPGTRLTVL.

In its sample, this clone was seen a few times. This CDR3 is also generated by other DNA sequences in the sample. This chain uses TRBV5-1 with TRBJ2-7; 10 nucleotides align to TRBD1. The V gene's germline CDR1 is SGHRS and CDR2 YFSETQ. The ends lost 3 bases at V and 6 bases at J; junction bases unmatched: 6. The CDR3 is 14 amino acids. The CDR3 DNA is TGCGCCAGCAGCTCGACAGGGGGCTCACTCGAGCAGTACTTC. This translates into CASSSTGGSLEQYF.

The chain links TRBV7-8 to TRBJ2-3; 7 nucleotides align to TRBD2. Germline V gene data show CDR1 as SGHVS and CDR2 as FQNEAQ. With V trimmed by 8 bases and J by 0 bases, 2 bases remained unmatched. The CDR3 is 13 amino acids. In DNA, the CDR3 is TGTGCCAGCGGGGGGGAAAGCACAGATACGCAGTATTTT. It yields the protein CASGGESTDTQYF.

This sequence joins TRBV10-2 and TRBJ2-3; maybe TRBD2 (6 bases). The CDR3 runs to 14 residues. CDR1 and CDR2 (germline): WSHSY, SAAADI. V was shortened by 3 bases and J by 2 bases, with 9 bases between the two germline ends. The CDR3 loop is CASSDGGLTDTQYF. In nucleotides, the CDR3 is TGCGCCAGCAGTGACGGAGGGCTCACAGATACGCAGTATTTT.

The chain recombines TRBV5-1 with TRBJ2-5; no clear D gene. The CDR3 totals 13 residues. From germline, CDR1 is SGHRS and CDR2 YFSETQ. V was shortened by 0 bases and J by 4 bases, with 7 bases between the two germline ends. The CDR3 DNA reads as TGCGCCAGCAGCTTGGTGCTCGGAGAGACCCAGTACTTC. Its translation: CASSLVLGETQYF.

This clone was counted only a few times. This rearrangement joins TRBV6-5 to TRBJ1-2, with 7 bases aligning to TRBD1. With V trimmed by 2 bases and J by 10 bases, 10 bases remained unmatched. The CDR3 is 14 residues long. Looked up from germline, CDR1 is MNHEY and CDR2 is SVGAGI. The CDR3 DNA follows: TGTGCCAGCAGTTACGCACCCCGACAGGGAATCTACACCTTC. It encodes CASSYAPRQGIYTF.

The chain uses TRBV4-3 and TRBJ1-5; D is uncertain. Germline CDR1 reads LGHNA; CDR2 reads YSLEER. This CDR3 is 16 amino acids long. V shed 0 bases and J shed 0 bases, with 9 bases lying between them. The CDR3 coding sequence is TGCGCCAGCAGCCAAGAATTGAGCGATAGCAATCAGCCCCAGCATTTT. Its translation is CASSQELSDSNQPQHF.

V gene TRBV5-1 combines with J gene TRBJ1-1; tentatively, D is TRBD1 (6 bases). The V and J ends lost 3 bases and 1 base respectively, with 13 bases between them. Germline CDR1 reads SGHRS; CDR2 reads YFSETQ. The CDR3 spans 15 residues. For the CDR3, the DNA is TGCGCCAGCAGCTACCAAGGGGGTAGGAACACTGAAGCTTTCTTT. The encoded protein is CASSYQGGRNTEAFF.

This clone appeared a single time. V gene TRBV10-2 combines with J gene TRBJ1-2, with 9 bases lining up with TRBD1. From germline, CDR1 is WSHSY and CDR2 SAAADI. The junction had 20 bases not matched to a gene; V was cut back by 8 bases and J by 7 bases. The CDR3 is 17 amino acids. The CDR3 DNA is TGCGCCAGCGCTTACCGCGGCCTACAGGGGGCGGAGAGTGGCTACACCTTC. This codes for CASAYRGLQGAESGYTF.

The chain couples TRBV13 to TRBJ1-2, with D possibly being TRBD1 (6 bases). The CDR3 has 13 residues. Germline assignment: CDR1 PRHDT and CDR2 FYEKMQ (reference sequence). V dropped 4 bases and J dropped 4 bases, with 10 bases sitting between them. The CDR3 loop reads CASSSRDIYGYTF. The CDR3 coding sequence is TGTGCCAGCAGCTCCCGGGACATCTATGGCTACACCTTC.

This clone has a single count. This chain links TRBV5-1 with TRBJ1-1; D ambiguous. V lost 1 base, J lost 2 bases, and 9 bases lay in between. Germline lookup yields CDR1 SGHRS and CDR2 YFSETQ. The CDR3 sequence is 14 residues long. CDR3 DNA: TGCGCCAGCAGCTTGTATGAGTCAAACACTGAAGCTTTCTTT. Amino acids: CASSLYESNTEAFF.

V and J are TRBV5-1 and TRBJ1-4, with a tentative D call TRBD1 (5 bases). The V end was cut by 2 bases, the J end by 0 bases, with 11 bases between. Germline lookup yields CDR1 SGHRS and CDR2 YFSETQ. The CDR3 loop spans 16 amino acids. This chain's CDR3 is CASSFGASSTNEKLFF. The CDR3 DNA reads TGCGCCAGCAGCTTTGGGGCCAGTTCAACTAATGAAAAACTGTTTTTT. Looking up the rest from reference TRBV5-1 and TRBJ1-4 gives the full variable domain: KAGVTQTPRYLIKTRGQQVTLSCSPISGHRSVSWYQQTPGQGLQFLFEYFSETQRNKGNFPGRFSGRQFSNSRSEMNVSTLELGDSALYLCASSFGASSTNEKLFFGSGTQLSVL.

The rearrangement uses TRBV28 and TRBJ2-2; 8 nucleotides match TRBD1. The CDR3 has 15 residues. The V and J ends lost 5 bases and 5 bases, in that order; junction bases with no gene match: 7. Germline lookup yields CDR1 MDHEN and CDR2 SYDVKM. The CDR3 nucleotides read TGTGCCAGCAGTCCCCAGGGGGCACGGACCGGGGAGCTGTTTTTT. This sequence encodes CASSPQGARTGELFF.

This clone has only a few counts. This sequence joins TRBV7-9 and TRBJ1-3, with a possible D match to TRBD1 (5 bases). This CDR3 comprises 14 residues. V gave up 5 bases and J gave up 4 bases, with 12 bases separating them. Germline V CDR1 and CDR2: SEHNR, FQNEAQ (reference sequence). CDR3 nucleotide sequence: TGTGCCAGCAGCCCCCCGAAGGGGGGAAACACCATATATTTT. This gives the protein CASSPPKGGNTIYF.

The chain uses TRBV6-5 and TRBJ1-1, with TRBD1 as a possible D gene (6 bases). This CDR3 region has 14 residues. The V end was cut by 3 bases, the J end by 2 bases, with 10 bases between. Per the germline V gene, CDR1 is MNHEY and CDR2 is SVGAGI. The CDR3 region is CASSYRGGNTEAFF. The CDR3 nucleotides read TGTGCCAGCAGTTATAGGGGGGGCAACACTGAAGCTTTCTTT.

The rearrangement uses TRBV5-1 and TRBJ1-2; 9 bases fit TRBD1. CDR1 is SGHRS, CDR2 YFSETQ, per germline. V was clipped by 5 bases and J by 1 base; unmatched bases: 3. This CDR3 comprises 14 residues. The CDR3 sequence is CASSRDRVNYGYTF. The CDR3 coding sequence is TGCGCCAGCAGTAGGGACAGGGTTAACTATGGCTACACCTTC.

The chain joins TRBV7-9 to TRBJ1-5; the D gene is possibly TRBD1 (6 bases). The CDR3 has 12 amino acids. The V and J ends lost 5 bases and 8 bases respectively, with 10 bases between them. Germline V CDR1 and CDR2: SEHNR, FQNEAQ (reference sequence). The CDR3 is CASSVNREPQHF. As DNA, the CDR3 is TGTGCCAGCAGCGTAAACAGGGAGCCCCAGCATTTT. Filled out from reference TRBV7-9 and TRBJ1-5, the complete variable domain reads DTGVSQNPRHKITKRGQNVTFRCDPISEHNRLYWYRQTLGQGPEFLTYFQNEAQLEKSRLLSDRFSAERPKGSFSTLEIQRTEQGDSAMYLCASSVNREPQHFGDGTRLSIL.

This clone was seen a handful of times. The chain couples TRBV27 to TRBJ1-5; weak D call: TRBD1 (6 bases). There are 14 residues in the CDR3. The ends were cut back, 3 bases at V and 4 bases at J, with 10 bases in the middle. The germline V gene has CDR1 MNHEY and CDR2 SMNVEV (reference sequence). CDR3 nucleotide sequence: TGTGCCAGCAGTTTGACTACAGGGAATCAGCCCCAGCATTTT. Its protein product is CASSLTTGNQPQHF.